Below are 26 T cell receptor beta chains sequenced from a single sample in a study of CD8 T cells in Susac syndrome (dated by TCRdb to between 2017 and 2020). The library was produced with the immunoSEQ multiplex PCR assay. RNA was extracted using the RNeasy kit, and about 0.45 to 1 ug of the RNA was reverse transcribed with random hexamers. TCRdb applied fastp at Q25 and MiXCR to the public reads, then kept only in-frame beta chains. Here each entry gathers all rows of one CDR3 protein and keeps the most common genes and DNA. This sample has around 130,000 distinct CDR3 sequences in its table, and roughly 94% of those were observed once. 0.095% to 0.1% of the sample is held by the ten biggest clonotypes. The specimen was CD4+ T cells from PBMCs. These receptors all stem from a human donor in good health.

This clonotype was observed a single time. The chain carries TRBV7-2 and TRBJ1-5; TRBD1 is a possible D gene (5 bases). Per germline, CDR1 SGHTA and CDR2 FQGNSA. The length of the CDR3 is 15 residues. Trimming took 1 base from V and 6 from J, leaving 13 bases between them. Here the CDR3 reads CASSLGQGVGQPQHF. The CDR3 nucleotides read TGTGCCAGCAGCTTAGGCCAGGGAGTGGGTCAGCCCCAGCATTTT.

The CDR3 bases are TGTGCCAGCAGCTTAGCTGGCGGGATAAGTAAAGAGACCCAGTACTTC. This codes for CASSLAGGISKETQYF. This chain links TRBV7-9 with TRBJ2-5, with D perhaps TRBD2 (6 bases). The ends were cut back, 0 bases at V and 3 bases at J, with 14 bases in the middle. This CDR3 has 16 residues. CDR1 SEHNR and CDR2 FQNEAQ come from the germline V gene (reference sequence).

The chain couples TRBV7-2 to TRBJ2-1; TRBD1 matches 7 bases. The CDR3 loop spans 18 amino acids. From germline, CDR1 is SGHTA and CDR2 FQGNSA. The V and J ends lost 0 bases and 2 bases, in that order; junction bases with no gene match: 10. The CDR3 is CASSLAIPSGTAYNEQFF. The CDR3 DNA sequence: TGTGCCAGCAGCTTAGCGATCCCATCCGGGACAGCCTACAATGAGCAGTTCTTC.

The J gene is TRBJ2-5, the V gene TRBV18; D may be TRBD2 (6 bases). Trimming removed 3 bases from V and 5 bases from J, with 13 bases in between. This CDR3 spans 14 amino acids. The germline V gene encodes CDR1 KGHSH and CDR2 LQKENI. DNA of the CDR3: TGTGCCAGCTCACCGCAGGAGGGTCCTGAGACCCAGTACTTC. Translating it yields CASSPQEGPETQYF.

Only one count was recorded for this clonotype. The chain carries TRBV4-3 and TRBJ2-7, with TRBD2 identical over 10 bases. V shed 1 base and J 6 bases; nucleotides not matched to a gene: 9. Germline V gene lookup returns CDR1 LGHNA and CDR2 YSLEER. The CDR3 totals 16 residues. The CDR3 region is CASSQALAGVPGEQYF. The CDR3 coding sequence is TGCGCCAGCAGCCAAGCCCTAGCGGGAGTCCCGGGCGAGCAGTACTTC.

CDR3 in DNA: TGTGCCAGTAGTCTCCGACTACAGGTGAGCTCCTACGAGCAGTACTTC. Its protein product is CASSLRLQVSSYEQYF. The chain carries TRBV19 and TRBJ2-7; D tentatively fits TRBD1 or TRBD2 (5 bases each). The CDR3 contains 16 residues. Trimming left V 5 bases short and J 0 bases short, with 17 bases between. Per the germline V gene, CDR1 is LNHDA and CDR2 is SQIVND (reference sequence).

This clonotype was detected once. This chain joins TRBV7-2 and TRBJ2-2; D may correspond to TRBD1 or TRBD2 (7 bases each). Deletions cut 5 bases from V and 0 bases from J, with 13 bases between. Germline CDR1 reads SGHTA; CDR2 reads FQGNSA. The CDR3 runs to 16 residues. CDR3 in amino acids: CASSKGGTANTGELFF. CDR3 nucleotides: TGTGCCAGCAGCAAGGGGGGGACAGCGAACACCGGGGAGCTGTTTTTT. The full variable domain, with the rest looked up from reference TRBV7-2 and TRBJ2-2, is GAGVSQSPSNKVTEKGKDVELRCDPISGHTALYWYRQSLGQGLEFLIYFQGNSAPDKSGLPSDRFSAERTGGSVSTLTIQRTQQEDSAVYLCASSKGGTANTGELFFGEGSRLTVL.

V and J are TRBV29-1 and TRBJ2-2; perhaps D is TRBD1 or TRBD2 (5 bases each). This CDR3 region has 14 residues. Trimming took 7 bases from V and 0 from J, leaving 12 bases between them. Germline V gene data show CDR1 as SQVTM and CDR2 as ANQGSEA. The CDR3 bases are TGCAGCGCCCTCGGGACGCCGAACACCGGGGAGCTGTTTTTT. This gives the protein CSALGTPNTGELFF.

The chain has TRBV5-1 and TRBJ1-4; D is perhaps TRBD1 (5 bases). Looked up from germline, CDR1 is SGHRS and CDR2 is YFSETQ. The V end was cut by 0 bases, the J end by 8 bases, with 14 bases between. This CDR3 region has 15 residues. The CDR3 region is CASSLVGPGLEKLFF. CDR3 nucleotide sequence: TGCGCCAGCAGCTTGGTTGGTCCAGGGCTAGAAAAACTGTTTTTT.

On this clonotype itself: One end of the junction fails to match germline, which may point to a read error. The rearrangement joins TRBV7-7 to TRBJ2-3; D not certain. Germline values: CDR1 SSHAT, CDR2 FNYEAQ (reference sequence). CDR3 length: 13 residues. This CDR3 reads CASSLDGWDTQYF. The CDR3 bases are TGTGCTAGCAGCTTAGACGGGTGGGATACGCAGTATTTT.

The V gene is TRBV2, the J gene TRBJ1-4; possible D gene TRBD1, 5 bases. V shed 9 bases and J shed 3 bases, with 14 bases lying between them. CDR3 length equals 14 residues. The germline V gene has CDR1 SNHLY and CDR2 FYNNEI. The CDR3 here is CASSNRMANEKLFF. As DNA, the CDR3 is TGTGCCAGTTCCAACAGGATGGCTAATGAAAAACTGTTTTTT.

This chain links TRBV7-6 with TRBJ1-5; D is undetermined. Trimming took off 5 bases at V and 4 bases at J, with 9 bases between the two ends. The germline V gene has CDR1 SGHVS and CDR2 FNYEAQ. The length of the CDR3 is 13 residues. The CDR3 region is CASSPIPNQPQHF. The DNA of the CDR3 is TGTGCCAGCAGCCCAATTCCTAATCAGCCCCAGCATTTT.

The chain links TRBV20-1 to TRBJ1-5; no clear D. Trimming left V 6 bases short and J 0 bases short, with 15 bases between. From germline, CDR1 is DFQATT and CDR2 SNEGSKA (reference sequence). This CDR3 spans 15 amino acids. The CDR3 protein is CSALEEGFSNQPQHF. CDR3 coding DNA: TGCAGTGCGTTGGAGGAGGGCTTTAGCAATCAGCCCCAGCATTTT.

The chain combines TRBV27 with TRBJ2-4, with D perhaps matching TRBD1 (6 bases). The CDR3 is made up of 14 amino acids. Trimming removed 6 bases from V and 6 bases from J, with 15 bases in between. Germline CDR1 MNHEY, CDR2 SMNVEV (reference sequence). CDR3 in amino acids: CASSQDSLLNIQYF. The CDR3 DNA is TGTGCCAGCAGCCAGGACAGTCTTTTAAACATTCAGTACTTC.

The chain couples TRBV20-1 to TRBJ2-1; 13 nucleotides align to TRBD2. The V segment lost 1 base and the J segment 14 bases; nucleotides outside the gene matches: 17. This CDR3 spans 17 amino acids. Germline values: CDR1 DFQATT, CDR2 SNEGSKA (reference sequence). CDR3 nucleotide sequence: TGCAGTGCTAGAGGTCAAACCCCGGGACTAGCGGGAATTAGTGAGTTCTTC. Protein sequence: CSARGQTPGLAGISEFF.

This chain's CDR3 is CSAPAGGPGGEQFF. CDR3 sequence (DNA): TGCAGTGCTCCAGCCGGCGGGCCCGGGGGTGAGCAGTTCTTC. This chain joins TRBV20-1 and TRBJ2-1, with D tentatively TRBD2 (6 bases). The CDR3 runs 14 residues. Germline values: CDR1 DFQATT, CDR2 SNEGSKA (reference sequence). Between the trimmed V and J ends, which lost 5 bases and 9 bases, there was a span of 20 bases.

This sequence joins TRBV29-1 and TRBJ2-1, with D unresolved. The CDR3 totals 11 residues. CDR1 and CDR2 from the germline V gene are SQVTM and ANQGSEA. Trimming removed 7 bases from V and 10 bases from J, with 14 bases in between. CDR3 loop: CSALALGEQFF. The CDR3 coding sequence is TGCAGCGCGCTGGCTCTGGGGGAGCAGTTCTTC.

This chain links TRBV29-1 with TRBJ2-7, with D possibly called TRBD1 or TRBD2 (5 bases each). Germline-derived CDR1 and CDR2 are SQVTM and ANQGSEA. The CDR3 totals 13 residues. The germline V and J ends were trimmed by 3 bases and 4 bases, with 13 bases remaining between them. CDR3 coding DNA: TGCAGCGTTGAGGGGACGGAACTTTACGAGCAGTACTTC. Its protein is CSVEGTELYEQYF.

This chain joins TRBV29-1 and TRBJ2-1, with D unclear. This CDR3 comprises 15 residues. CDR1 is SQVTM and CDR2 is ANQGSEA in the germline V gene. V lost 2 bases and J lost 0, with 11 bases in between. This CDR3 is CSVEYGRSSYNEQFF. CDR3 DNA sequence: TGCAGCGTTGAATACGGCAGGAGCTCCTACAATGAGCAGTTCTTC.

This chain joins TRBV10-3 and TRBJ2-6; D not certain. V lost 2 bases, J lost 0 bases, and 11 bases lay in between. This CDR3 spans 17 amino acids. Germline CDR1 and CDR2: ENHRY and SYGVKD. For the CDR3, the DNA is TGTGCCATCAGTGAGGGGCCAGAGCCCTCTGGGGCCAACGTCCTGACTTTC. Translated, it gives CAISEGPEPSGANVLTF.

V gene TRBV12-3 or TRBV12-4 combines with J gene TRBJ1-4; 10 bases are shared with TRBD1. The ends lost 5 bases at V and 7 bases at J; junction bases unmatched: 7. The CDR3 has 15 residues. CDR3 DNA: TGTGCCAGCAGTGCCGACAGGGGGCGCGGTGAAAAACTGTTTTTT. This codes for CASSADRGRGEKLFF.

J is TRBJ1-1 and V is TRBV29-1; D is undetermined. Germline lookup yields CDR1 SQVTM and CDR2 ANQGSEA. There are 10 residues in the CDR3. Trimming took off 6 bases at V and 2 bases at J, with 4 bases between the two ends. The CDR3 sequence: CSVKNTEAFF. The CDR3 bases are TGCAGCGTCAAAAACACTGAAGCTTTCTTT.

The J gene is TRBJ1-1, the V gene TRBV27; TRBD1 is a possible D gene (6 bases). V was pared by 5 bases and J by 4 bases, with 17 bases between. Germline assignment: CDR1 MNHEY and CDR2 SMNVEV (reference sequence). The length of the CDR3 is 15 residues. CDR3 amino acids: CASSRTGFLATEAFF. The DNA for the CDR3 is TGTGCCAGCAGTCGAACAGGGTTTCTGGCCACTGAAGCTTTCTTT.

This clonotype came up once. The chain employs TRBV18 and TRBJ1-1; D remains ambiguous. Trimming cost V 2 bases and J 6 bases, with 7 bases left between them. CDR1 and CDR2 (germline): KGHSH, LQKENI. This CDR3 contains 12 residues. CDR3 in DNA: TGTGCCAGCTCACCAGCGGGCCCTGAAGCTTTCTTT. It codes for CASSPAGPEAFF. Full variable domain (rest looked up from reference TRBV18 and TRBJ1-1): NAGVMQNPRHLVRRRGQEARLRCSPMKGHSHVYWYRQLPEEGLKFMVYLQKENIIDESGMPKERFSAEFPKEGPSILRIQQVVRGDSAAYFCASSPAGPEAFFGQGTRLTVV.

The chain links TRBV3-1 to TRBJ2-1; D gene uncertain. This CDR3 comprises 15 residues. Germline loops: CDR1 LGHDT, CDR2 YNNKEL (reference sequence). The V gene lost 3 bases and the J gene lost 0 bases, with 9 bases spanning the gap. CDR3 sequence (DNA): TGTGCCAGCAGCCAGGTGGGCGGCTCCTACAATGAGCAGTTCTTC. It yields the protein CASSQVGGSYNEQFF.

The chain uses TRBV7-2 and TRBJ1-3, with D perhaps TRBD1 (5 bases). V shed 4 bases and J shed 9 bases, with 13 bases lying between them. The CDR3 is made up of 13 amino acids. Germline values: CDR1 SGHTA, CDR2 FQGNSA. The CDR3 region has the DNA TGTGCCAGCAGCTCGCAGGGTGCGCCCACCATATATTTT. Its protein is CASSSQGAPTIYF. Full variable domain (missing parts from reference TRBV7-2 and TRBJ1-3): GAGVSQSPSNKVTEKGKDVELRCDPISGHTALYWYRQSLGQGLEFLIYFQGNSAPDKSGLPSDRFSAERTGGSVSTLTIQRTQQEDSAVYLCASSSQGAPTIYFGEGSWLTVV.